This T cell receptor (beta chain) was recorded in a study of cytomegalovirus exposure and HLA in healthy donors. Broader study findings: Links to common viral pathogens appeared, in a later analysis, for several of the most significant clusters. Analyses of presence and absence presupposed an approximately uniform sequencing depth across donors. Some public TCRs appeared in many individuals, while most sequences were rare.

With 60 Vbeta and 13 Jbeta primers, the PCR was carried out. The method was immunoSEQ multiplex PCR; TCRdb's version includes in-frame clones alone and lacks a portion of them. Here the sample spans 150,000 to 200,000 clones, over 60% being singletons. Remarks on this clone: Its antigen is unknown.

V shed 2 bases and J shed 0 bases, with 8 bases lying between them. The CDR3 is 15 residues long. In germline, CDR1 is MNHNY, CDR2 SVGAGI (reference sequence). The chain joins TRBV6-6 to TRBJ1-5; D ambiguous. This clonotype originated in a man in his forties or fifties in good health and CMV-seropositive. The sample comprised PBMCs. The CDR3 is CASSYGLYSNQPQHF. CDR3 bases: TGTGCCAGCAGTTACGGCTTGTATAGCAATCAGCCCCAGCATTTT.